This is a list of T cell receptor beta chains from one sample in a study of T cells in Graves' hyperthyroidism and ophthalmopathy. TCRdb reprocessed the multiplex PCR reads via MiXCR and lists one record per CDR3 protein. The sample has 500,000 to 750,000 distinct CDR3 sequences; 14% are singletons. The sample consisted of blood. These receptors were obtained from a woman younger than 30 with Graves' ophthalmopathy. Each CDR3 is given with its conserved first and last residue. Fields, in order: J gene, D gene, V gene, clone size, CDR3 protein, CDR3 DNA. D genes are given only for firm matches. The size entry is marked missing in some rows and otherwise reads once, few, many or a size class.

TRBJ2-1	-	TRBV20-1	-	CSASPLGVMDEQFF	TGCAGTGCTAGCCCACTAGGAGTGATGGATGAGCAGTTCTTC
TRBJ2-1	TRBD2	TRBV7-9	once	CASSSPRGTSPNEQFF	TGTGCCAGCAGCTCCCCCCGGGGGACTAGCCCTAATGAGCAGTTCTTC
TRBJ2-3	TRBD2	TRBV19	few	CASSIGGTSGTDTQYF	TGTGCCAGTAGTATAGGTGGGACTAGCGGCACAGATACGCAGTATTTT
TRBJ2-1	-	TRBV11-2	many	CASSSYRERGYNEQFF	TGTGCCAGCAGCTCATACAGGGAGAGGGGCTACAATGAGCAGTTCTTC
TRBJ2-2	TRBD2	TRBV7-9	-	CASSSRTSGGGGELFF	TGTGCCAGCAGCTCCCGGACTAGCGGAGGGGGCGGGGAGCTGTTTTTT
TRBJ2-7	-	TRBV6-2/TRBV6-3	-	CASSYEANEQYF	TGTGCCAGCAGTTACGAGGCCAACGAGCAGTACTTC
TRBJ1-5	-	TRBV6-1	many	CASRVGDSSNQPQHF	TGTGCCAGCAGGGTCGGGGACTCCAGCAATCAGCCCCAGCATTTT
TRBJ2-1	-	TRBV7-3	many	CASSLSKSSYNEQFF	TGTGCCAGCAGCTTAAGTAAAAGCTCCTACAATGAGCAGTTCTTC
TRBJ2-5	-	TRBV6-1	many	CASSYGPGYQETQYF	TGTGCCAGCAGTTACGGGCCGGGGTACCAAGAGACCCAGTACTTC
TRBJ2-7	TRBD2	TRBV12-3/TRBV12-4	many	CASSLNWLAGVGEQYF	TGTGCCAGCAGTTTGAACTGGCTAGCGGGAGTAGGCGAGCAGTACTTC
TRBJ1-1	-	TRBV19	-	CASSITGYTNTEAFF	TGTGCCAGTAGCATCACAGGGTATACGAACACTGAAGCTTTCTTT
TRBJ2-1	-	TRBV19	many	CASSMGYNEQFF	TGTGCCAGTAGTATGGGCTACAATGAGCAGTTCTTC
TRBJ2-3	TRBD2	TRBV20-1	many	CSARGTSGTSLDTQYF	TGCAGTGCTAGAGGTACCTCCGGGACTAGCCTGGATACGCAGTATTTT
TRBJ2-7	-	TRBV30	-	CAWGKWRTVYEQYF	TGTGCCTGGGGAAAATGGCGGACAGTTTACGAGCAGTACTTC
TRBJ1-4	-	TRBV7-8	many	CASSQSRLNEKLFF	TGTGCCAGCAGCCAGAGCAGGCTGAATGAAAAACTGTTTTTT
TRBJ2-3	TRBD2	TRBV27	-	CAGSLSGGRATDTQYF	TGTGCCGGCAGTTTATCAGGCGGGAGGGCCACAGATACGCAGTATTTT
TRBJ1-4	TRBD1	TRBV30	many	CAWSNRGLNEKLFF	TGTGCCTGGAGCAACAGGGGCCTAAATGAAAAACTGTTTTTT
TRBJ2-1	-	TRBV30	-	CAWSVLGGTYNEQFF	TGTGCCTGGAGTGTATTGGGGGGCACCTACAATGAGCAGTTCTTC
TRBJ2-5	-	TRBV19	many	CASSIQGGETQYF	TGTGCCAGTAGTATACAGGGGGGCGAGACCCAGTACTTC
TRBJ2-1	-	TRBV27	-	CASTPRGPYNEQFF	TGTGCCAGCACCCCAAGAGGGCCCTACAATGAGCAGTTCTTC
TRBJ1-2	-	TRBV5-6	few	CASSPETDHGYTF	TGTGCCAGCAGCCCGGAGACAGATCATGGCTACACCTTC
TRBJ2-5	TRBD1	TRBV24-1	many	CATSGRTGLETQYF	TGTGCCACCAGTGGAAGGACAGGGCTCGAGACCCAGTACTTC
TRBJ1-1	-	TRBV10-3	many	CAISDPGQPNTEAFF	TGTGCCATCAGTGACCCCGGACAACCGAACACTGAAGCTTTCTTT
TRBJ1-2	-	TRBV30	few	CAWRGDLPTGGYTF	TGTGCCTGGAGGGGGGACCTACCGACTGGTGGCTACACCTTC
TRBJ2-7	-	TRBV7-9	many	CASSLAAPGDEQYF	TGTGCCAGCAGCTTAGCGGCCCCCGGGGACGAGCAGTACTTC
TRBJ2-1	TRBD2	TRBV30	many	CAWSVAGSYNEQFF	TGTGCCTGGAGTGTAGCGGGATCCTACAATGAGCAGTTCTTC
TRBJ1-2	-	TRBV7-3	-	CASTPPGRRNYGYTF	TGTGCCAGCACCCCTCCGGGGAGGCGTAACTATGGCTACACCTTC
TRBJ2-1	-	TRBV2	-	CASSDPSGTTDNEQFF	TGTGCCAGCAGTGACCCTTCCGGGACAACCGACAATGAGCAGTTCTTC
TRBJ1-1	TRBD1	TRBV18	many	CASSLGQGGPEAFF	TGTGCCAGCTCCCTAGGACAGGGGGGCCCTGAAGCTTTCTTT
TRBJ2-1	TRBD2	TRBV11-2	few	CASSSSGLAVRYNEQFF	TGTGCCAGCAGCTCTTCCGGACTAGCGGTGCGCTACAATGAGCAGTTCTTC
TRBJ1-1	-	TRBV24-1	many	CATSDGTSDTEAFF	TGTGCCACCAGTGATGGGACCTCGGACACTGAAGCTTTCTTT
TRBJ2-3	-	TRBV29-1	many	CSVGSSLTDTQYF	TGCAGCGTTGGAAGTTCCCTGACAGATACGCAGTATTTT
TRBJ1-6	-	TRBV4-1	few	CASSQVGRQAGGSPLHF	TGCGCCAGCAGCCAAGTGGGCCGCCAGGCCGGTGGTTCACCCCTCCACTTT
TRBJ2-7	-	TRBV6-5	many	CASSYSSIGSYEQYF	TGTGCCAGCAGTTACTCGAGTATAGGCTCCTACGAGCAGTACTTC
TRBJ2-2	-	TRBV18	many	CASSPRGPGELFF	TGTGCCAGCTCACCACGGGGGCCCGGGGAGCTGTTTTTT
TRBJ2-3	TRBD2	TRBV7-3	many	CASSSQRGSTDTQYF	TGTGCCAGCAGCTCCCAGCGGGGGAGCACAGATACGCAGTATTTT
TRBJ1-1	TRBD1	TRBV6-1	many	CASSELDRGTEAFF	TGTGCCAGCAGTGAACTGGACAGGGGTACTGAAGCTTTCTTT
TRBJ2-3	TRBD2	TRBV5-4	few	CASSRNSGRSTDTQYF	TGTGCCAGCAGCCGAAATAGCGGGAGGAGCACAGATACGCAGTATTTT
TRBJ1-3	-	TRBV20-1	many	CSARDHGNTIYF	TGCAGTGCCAGGGACCATGGAAACACCATATATTTT
TRBJ1-5	-	TRBV28	many	CASIGGGGSQPQHF	TGTGCCAGCATTGGAGGCGGCGGGAGTCAGCCCCAGCATTTT
TRBJ2-7	TRBD1	TRBV6-1	many	CASSEAGAGGAYEQYF	TGTGCCAGCAGTGAAGCTGGGGCAGGGGGCGCGTACGAGCAGTACTTC
TRBJ2-7	-	TRBV6-6	-	CASSYSPGAASYEQYF	TGTGCCAGCAGTTACTCCCCCGGGGCAGCCTCCTACGAGCAGTACTTC
TRBJ1-1	TRBD1	TRBV6-1	many	CASRNNRGTEAFF	TGTGCCAGCAGGAACAACAGGGGCACTGAAGCTTTCTTT
TRBJ1-1	TRBD1	TRBV20-1	many	CSALTLTGTTEAFF	TGCAGTGCTCTGACGTTGACAGGGACCACTGAAGCTTTCTTT